This TCR beta chain was documented in a study of T-cell reconstitution after alpha-beta-depleted transplantation in children. Germline V gives CDR1 KGHDR, CDR2 SFDVKD. The CDR3 spans 15 residues. V was pared by 4 bases and J by 1 base, with 4 bases of the junction left unmatched. The library targeted TCRbeta and was prepared with unique molecular identifiers. TCRdb re-called the PCR reads with MiXCR, one entry per CDR3 protein. Of around 600,000 distinct CDR3 sequences in the sample, roughly 17% are singletons; the top ten hold 0.9% to 1.2%. This clonotype was seen only a few times. The specimen comprised PBMCs from the stem cell graft donor, sampled from the stem cell graft. The chain couples TRBV24-1 to TRBJ1-1, with 8 positions matching TRBD1. The source is a human donor who donated a stem cell graft to a child with acute myeloid leukemia. The CDR3: CATSDPTGGNTEAFF. DNA of the CDR3: TGTGCCACCAGTGACCCAACAGGGGGGAACACTGAAGCTTTCTTT.